This TCR beta chain was sequenced in a study of blood T cells in healthy people across ages. Regarding the study as a whole: Per million T cells, TCR beta diversity dropped about linearly as age rose. A strong correlation between TCR beta diversity and naive T cell percentage was seen.

The use of a sample-barcoded 5' primer and a J-beta primer mix characterized a second PCR of about 6 to 11 cycles. TCRdb re-called the 5' RACE reads with MiXCR, one entry per CDR3 protein. Among about 1,500,000 distinct CDR3 sequences, 42% were seen once, and the ten largest hold 6.5% to 10%. It was approximately 9 milliliters of peripheral blood that were drawn from each donor. The CDR3 totals 14 residues. Germline CDR1 reads MNHEY; CDR2 reads SMNVEV (reference sequence). Trimming took off 5 bases at V and 3 bases at J, with 14 bases between the two ends. This clonotype occurred a few times. Its antigen is undetermined.

V is TRBV27 and J is TRBJ2-7, with D possibly called TRBD1 or TRBD2 (5 bases each). The specimen sequenced was blood. The source of this sequence is a woman younger than 35 in good health. CDR3 bases: TGTGCCAGCAGTCCTGAGGGACCGGGCTACGAGCAGTACTTC. Protein: CASSPEGPGYEQYF.